The rows below give T cell receptor beta chains drawn from one sample of a study of human T cells and chemical hapten exposure. MiXCR was run by TCRdb on the 5' RACE reads, yielding one entry per CDR3 protein. The sample shows approximately 140,000 distinct CDR3 sequences, around 4.4% of them seen only once. The receptors come from a female donor in good health. Each CDR3 is given with its conserved first and last residue. Fields, in order: clone size, J gene, V gene, D gene, CDR3 protein, CDR3 DNA. D genes are given only for firm matches. Expanded clones get a size class; other rows say once, few or many, or leave the size out.

abundance: many
j_gene: TRBJ1-3
v_gene: TRBV7-2
d_gene: -
CDR3aa: CASSPGSYGNTIYF
CDR3nt: TGTGCCAGCAGCCCAGGCAGTTATGGAAACACCATATATTTT

abundance: many
j_gene: TRBJ1-1
v_gene: TRBV29-1
d_gene: -
CDR3aa: CSVVRRTEAFF
CDR3nt: TGCAGCGTTGTAAGGCGCACTGAAGCTTTCTTT

abundance: many
j_gene: TRBJ1-2
v_gene: TRBV14
d_gene: -
CDR3aa: CASSQSIGYGYTF
CDR3nt: TGTGCCAGCAGCCAATCCATAGGCTATGGCTACACCTTC

abundance: many
j_gene: TRBJ1-4
v_gene: TRBV5-1
d_gene: -
CDR3aa: CASSLGLARQEEKLFF
CDR3nt: TGCGCCAGCAGCTTGGGACTGGCGAGACAGGAGGAAAAACTGTTTTTT

abundance: many
j_gene: TRBJ2-7
v_gene: TRBV7-6
d_gene: TRBD2
CDR3aa: CASSPGLAGGEQYF
CDR3nt: TGTGCCAGCAGCCCCGGACTAGCGGGGGGCGAGCAGTACTTC

abundance: many
j_gene: TRBJ2-3
v_gene: TRBV25-1
d_gene: TRBD2
CDR3aa: CASSPLAGGTDTQYF
CDR3nt: TGTGCCAGCAGTCCCCTAGCGGGGGGCACAGATACGCAGTATTTT

abundance: many
j_gene: TRBJ2-3
v_gene: TRBV29-1
d_gene: -
CDR3aa: CSVEQGFEHTDTQYF
CDR3nt: TGCAGCGTTGAACAGGGTTTCGAGCACACAGATACGCAGTATTTT

abundance: many
j_gene: TRBJ1-5
v_gene: TRBV7-2
d_gene: -
CDR3aa: CASSLALWREGSNQPQHF
CDR3nt: TGTGCCAGCAGCTTAGCGCTCTGGAGGGAGGGTAGCAATCAGCCCCAGCATTTT

abundance: many
j_gene: TRBJ1-4
v_gene: TRBV7-2
d_gene: -
CDR3aa: CASSLMKGPTNEKLFF
CDR3nt: TGTGCCAGCAGCTTAATGAAGGGGCCCACTAATGAAAAACTGTTTTTT

abundance: many
j_gene: TRBJ1-5
v_gene: TRBV7-2
d_gene: -
CDR3aa: CASSLSGGPQHF
CDR3nt: TGTGCCAGCAGCTTATCGGGCGGGCCCCAGCATTTT

abundance: many
j_gene: TRBJ1-1
v_gene: TRBV12-3/TRBV12-4
d_gene: TRBD1
CDR3aa: CASSQTGATEAFF
CDR3nt: TGTGCCAGCAGCCAGACAGGGGCCACTGAAGCTTTCTTT

abundance: many
j_gene: TRBJ1-5
v_gene: TRBV6-2/TRBV6-3
d_gene: TRBD1
CDR3aa: CASSRPTGASNQPQHF
CDR3nt: TGTGCCAGCAGCCGACCGACAGGGGCTAGCAATCAGCCCCAGCATTTT

abundance: -
j_gene: TRBJ2-7
v_gene: TRBV20-1
d_gene: TRBD2
CDR3aa: CSARGLAGGRGEQYF
CDR3nt: TGCAGTGCAAGAGGACTAGCGGGGGGGCGGGGCGAGCAGTACTTC

abundance: many
j_gene: TRBJ2-7
v_gene: TRBV20-1
d_gene: -
CDR3aa: CSARRNEQYF
CDR3nt: TGCAGTGCTCGTCGGAACGAGCAGTACTTC

abundance: -
j_gene: TRBJ1-4
v_gene: TRBV10-3
d_gene: -
CDR3aa: CAISGGGSEGEKLFF
CDR3nt: TGTGCCATCAGTGGCGGGGGCAGCGAGGGTGAAAAACTGTTTTTT

abundance: many
j_gene: TRBJ1-5
v_gene: TRBV6-1
d_gene: TRBD1
CDR3aa: CATLTRDRGYQPQHF
CDR3nt: TGTGCCACCTTAACCCGGGACAGGGGGTACCAGCCCCAGCATTTT

abundance: few
j_gene: TRBJ2-3
v_gene: TRBV4-1
d_gene: -
CDR3aa: CASSQDRSRTDTQYF
CDR3nt: TGCGCCAGCAGCCAAGATCGCAGCCGCACAGATACGCAGTATTTT

abundance: many
j_gene: TRBJ1-1
v_gene: TRBV5-1
d_gene: TRBD1
CDR3aa: CASEGTGGTEAFF
CDR3nt: TGCGCCAGCGAGGGGACAGGGGGCACTGAAGCTTTCTTT

abundance: -
j_gene: TRBJ2-1
v_gene: TRBV7-8
d_gene: -
CDR3aa: CASNPAGYNEQFF
CDR3nt: TGTGCCAGCAACCCGGCAGGGTACAATGAGCAGTTCTTC

abundance: -
j_gene: TRBJ1-4
v_gene: TRBV5-6
d_gene: TRBD1
CDR3aa: CASSFAGGWGKLFF
CDR3nt: TGTGCCAGCAGCTTTGCAGGGGGCTGGGGAAAACTGTTTTTT

abundance: many
j_gene: TRBJ2-7
v_gene: TRBV28
d_gene: TRBD1
CDR3aa: CASSLKDRAREEQYF
CDR3nt: TGTGCCAGCAGCTTGAAGGACAGGGCCCGTGAGGAGCAGTACTTC

abundance: many
j_gene: TRBJ1-5
v_gene: TRBV4-2
d_gene: -
CDR3aa: CASSQGEAGSDQPQHF
CDR3nt: TGTGCCAGCAGCCAAGGTGAGGCAGGTAGTGATCAGCCCCAGCATTTT

abundance: -
j_gene: TRBJ1-1
v_gene: TRBV29-1
d_gene: -
CDR3aa: CSVEDTGCNTEAFF
CDR3nt: TGCAGCGTTGAAGATACGGGGTGCAACACTGAAGCTTTCTTT

abundance: many
j_gene: TRBJ2-1
v_gene: TRBV4-2
d_gene: -
CDR3aa: CASSQEIGLSSYNEQFF
CDR3nt: TGTGCCAGCAGCCAAGAGATCGGCCTAAGCTCCTACAATGAGCAGTTCTTC

abundance: -
j_gene: TRBJ2-3
v_gene: TRBV29-1
d_gene: -
CDR3aa: CSVEIWGRTDTQYF
CDR3nt: TGCAGCGTTGAAATCTGGGGGCGTACAGATACGCAGTATTTT

abundance: many
j_gene: TRBJ2-5
v_gene: TRBV5-1
d_gene: TRBD1
CDR3aa: CASSPPRQGVETQYF
CDR3nt: TGCGCCAGCAGCCCACCCAGACAGGGGGTGGAGACCCAGTACTTC

abundance: -
j_gene: TRBJ2-3
v_gene: TRBV3-1
d_gene: -
CDR3aa: CASSPRRHSTDTQYF
CDR3nt: TGTGCCAGCAGCCCCCGGCGCCATAGCACAGATACGCAGTATTTT

abundance: many
j_gene: TRBJ2-3
v_gene: TRBV20-1
d_gene: -
CDR3aa: CSARGLRGLSTDTQYF
CDR3nt: TGCAGTGCTAGAGGTTTAAGGGGGTTAAGCACAGATACGCAGTATTTT

abundance: -
j_gene: TRBJ2-3
v_gene: TRBV2
d_gene: TRBD1
CDR3aa: CASRPSGTGYSDTQYF
CDR3nt: TGTGCCAGCAGGCCCTCCGGGACAGGATATTCAGATACGCAGTATTTT

abundance: few
j_gene: TRBJ2-1
v_gene: TRBV6-6
d_gene: TRBD1
CDR3aa: CASSYTGVNEQFF
CDR3nt: TGTGCCAGCAGTTACACAGGGGTCAATGAGCAGTTCTTC

abundance: many
j_gene: TRBJ2-3
v_gene: TRBV27
d_gene: TRBD2
CDR3aa: CASGFPGGHADTQYF
CDR3nt: TGTGCCAGCGGGTTCCCGGGGGGTCATGCAGATACGCAGTATTTT

abundance: few
j_gene: TRBJ1-1
v_gene: TRBV6-6
d_gene: -
CDR3aa: CASSYPEAFF
CDR3nt: TGTGCCAGCAGTTACCCTGAAGCTTTCTTT

abundance: -
j_gene: TRBJ1-4
v_gene: TRBV7-2
d_gene: -
CDR3aa: CASSLSRAGGKLFF
CDR3nt: TGTGCCAGCAGCTTAAGTAGAGCCGGTGGAAAACTGTTTTTT

abundance: many
j_gene: TRBJ2-3
v_gene: TRBV6-4
d_gene: TRBD2
CDR3aa: CASSGGTNTDTQYF
CDR3nt: TGTGCCAGCAGTGGCGGGACTAACACAGATACGCAGTATTTT

abundance: many
j_gene: TRBJ2-3
v_gene: TRBV7-8
d_gene: -
CDR3aa: CASSLTHPGGTDTQYF
CDR3nt: TGTGCCAGCAGCTTAACCCACCCGGGGGGCACAGATACGCAGTATTTT

abundance: many
j_gene: TRBJ2-2
v_gene: TRBV5-1
d_gene: TRBD1
CDR3aa: CASSLSSGGTGELFF
CDR3nt: TGCGCCAGCAGCTTAAGTTCAGGGGGCACCGGGGAGCTGTTTTTT

abundance: many
j_gene: TRBJ2-7
v_gene: TRBV5-1
d_gene: TRBD1
CDR3aa: CASSTGTVREQYF
CDR3nt: TGCGCCAGCAGCACCGGGACAGTGAGGGAGCAGTACTTC

abundance: many
j_gene: TRBJ2-7
v_gene: TRBV6-5
d_gene: -
CDR3aa: CASSYGQINSYEQYF
CDR3nt: TGTGCCAGCAGTTACGGGCAGATAAACTCCTACGAGCAGTACTTC

abundance: -
j_gene: TRBJ2-6
v_gene: TRBV5-1
d_gene: -
CDR3aa: CASRSSSGANVLTF
CDR3nt: TGCGCCAGCAGATCCAGCTCTGGGGCCAACGTCCTGACTTTC

abundance: many
j_gene: TRBJ2-5
v_gene: TRBV24-1
d_gene: TRBD1
CDR3aa: CATSDPGGAETQYF
CDR3nt: TGTGCCACCAGTGATCCAGGGGGCGCGGAGACCCAGTACTTC

abundance: many
j_gene: TRBJ1-1
v_gene: TRBV3-1
d_gene: TRBD1
CDR3aa: CASSQAGQGAEAFF
CDR3nt: TGTGCCAGCAGCCAAGCCGGACAGGGGGCTGAAGCTTTCTTT

abundance: many
j_gene: TRBJ1-2
v_gene: TRBV2
d_gene: -
CDR3aa: CASSVVAGETFDGYTF
CDR3nt: TGTGCCAGCAGTGTTGTGGCAGGGGAGACGTTCGATGGCTACACCTTC

abundance: many
j_gene: TRBJ1-1
v_gene: TRBV7-2
d_gene: -
CDR3aa: CASRGGRGTEAFF
CDR3nt: TGTGCCAGCAGGGGGGGGCGGGGAACTGAAGCTTTCTTT

abundance: many
j_gene: TRBJ2-7
v_gene: TRBV6-2/TRBV6-3
d_gene: -
CDR3aa: CASSYSAALREGGSLYEQYF
CDR3nt: TGTGCCAGCAGTTACTCGGCGGCCCTGAGAGAGGGGGGTTCCCTTTACGAGCAGTACTTC

abundance: few
j_gene: TRBJ1-2
v_gene: TRBV20-1
d_gene: -
CDR3aa: CSAPGLGWGSYGYTF
CDR3nt: TGCAGTGCCCCAGGGTTAGGTTGGGGTTCGTATGGCTACACCTTC

abundance: many
j_gene: TRBJ2-3
v_gene: TRBV20-1
d_gene: TRBD1
CDR3aa: CSAWDRGYTDTQYF
CDR3nt: TGCAGTGCCTGGGACAGGGGCTACACAGATACGCAGTATTTT

abundance: many
j_gene: TRBJ2-3
v_gene: TRBV18
d_gene: -
CDR3aa: CASEAETDTQYF
CDR3nt: TGTGCCAGCGAGGCTGAGACAGATACGCAGTATTTT

abundance: many
j_gene: TRBJ1-2
v_gene: TRBV2
d_gene: -
CDR3aa: CASNPDSARNYGYTF
CDR3nt: TGTGCCAGCAACCCAGACAGTGCCCGTAACTATGGCTACACCTTC

abundance: many
j_gene: TRBJ1-1
v_gene: TRBV7-3
d_gene: -
CDR3aa: CASSFSMGTEAFF
CDR3nt: TGTGCCAGCAGCTTCAGCATGGGCACTGAAGCTTTCTTT

abundance: many
j_gene: TRBJ2-5
v_gene: TRBV7-9
d_gene: -
CDR3aa: CASSFRPWRETQYF
CDR3nt: TGTGCCAGCAGCTTCAGACCCTGGAGAGAGACCCAGTACTTC

abundance: many
j_gene: TRBJ1-2
v_gene: TRBV27
d_gene: TRBD1
CDR3aa: CASSLLGTEGYTF
CDR3nt: TGTGCCAGCAGTTTACTCGGGACAGAGGGCTACACCTTC

abundance: many
j_gene: TRBJ2-7
v_gene: TRBV20-1
d_gene: -
CDR3aa: CSARESRGFGSYEQYF
CDR3nt: TGCAGTGCTAGAGAATCCCGGGGGTTTGGATCCTACGAGCAGTACTTC

abundance: many
j_gene: TRBJ1-2
v_gene: TRBV6-6
d_gene: TRBD1
CDR3aa: CASSYSRQGAVYGYTF
CDR3nt: TGTGCCAGCAGTTACTCGAGACAGGGGGCTGTCTATGGCTACACCTTC

abundance: few
j_gene: TRBJ2-7
v_gene: TRBV7-9
d_gene: -
CDR3aa: CASSLATAGSYEQYF
CDR3nt: TGTGCCAGCAGCTTAGCGACGGCCGGCTCCTACGAGCAGTACTTC

abundance: many
j_gene: TRBJ1-1
v_gene: TRBV20-1
d_gene: TRBD1
CDR3aa: CSARDQEGASNTEAFF
CDR3nt: TGCAGTGCTAGAGATCAAGAGGGGGCTTCAAACACTGAAGCTTTCTTT